The clone carrying this T cell receptor (beta chain) was picked up many times. As yet, its antigen is unknown. These data originate in a study of T cells in Graves' hyperthyroidism and ophthalmopathy. General study findings and limits: In the blood, most expanded thyroid clonotypes above 0.001 appeared as well.

Newly diagnosed patients aged 18 to 65 had hyperthyroidism of under 2 months' duration. It was 8.5 to 10 ml of fresh peripheral blood that supplied the PBMCs. TCR beta CDR3 region amplification was performed from RNA transcripts. A first-round RT-PCR of the TCR CDR3 used the HTBI primer set. A single record per CDR3 protein comes from TCRdb applying MiXCR to the multiplex PCR reads. The sample shows around 180,000 distinct CDR3 sequences, approximately 15% of them seen only once. Trimming at V came to 7 bases and at J to 1 base, leaving 6 bases not matched to a gene. This CDR3 has 15 residues. Looked up from germline, CDR1 is SGHRS and CDR2 is YFSETQ.

This TCR was recovered from a woman aged 50 to 60 with Graves' hyperthyroidism. The J gene is TRBJ2-2, the V gene TRBV5-1; TRBD1 matches 8 bases. The material sequenced was blood. The CDR3 DNA reads as TGCGCCAGCCGCTCCGGACAGGGGAACACCGGGGAGCTGTTTTTT. As protein: CASRSGQGNTGELFF.